The T cell receptor beta chain under discussion was sequenced for a study of early T cells in non-severe SARS-CoV-2 infection. TCRdb recomputed calls from the 5' RACE reads with MiXCR, one row per CDR3 protein. Here the sample spans more than 25,000 distinct CDR3 sequences, 5.7% being singletons. This clonotype came up many times. Germline V gene data show CDR1 as SGHRS and CDR2 as YFSETQ. The CDR3 spans 14 residues. Germline trimming cut 2 bases from V and 8 bases from J; bases unmatched to any gene: 4. This TCR derives from an adult who was a healthcare worker with PCR-confirmed SARS-CoV-2 infection or an uninfected control (not recorded which). V gene TRBV5-1 combines with J gene TRBJ1-4; 9 nucleotides line up with TRBD1. The sequenced material came from whole blood. CDR3 sequence (DNA): TGCGCCAGCAGCTTACAGGGGGCGGCAGAAAAACTGTTTTTT. Amino acids: CASSLQGAAEKLFF.